This TCR beta chain stems from a study of patients and donors after allogeneic stem cell transplantation. This clonotype was seen a few times. TCRdb redid the calling of the RT-PCR reads with MiXCR, one entry per CDR3 protein. The data hold about a million distinct CDR3 sequences, with 18% observed a single time. This CDR3 has 14 residues. V gave up 1 base and J gave up 1 base, with 7 bases separating them. Germline CDR1 is SGHTA and CDR2 is FQGNSA. This sequence joins TRBV7-2 and TRBJ1-2, with D hard to call. The TCR was taken from a human donor who was either an allogeneic HSCT recipient or a stem cell or donor lymphocyte infusion donor (not recorded which). It is not recorded whose cells these are; they may come from a transplant donor. The source material was blood, either unsorted or a sorted T cell fraction (not recorded which). DNA for the CDR3: TGTGCCAGCAGCTTAGGGACCGTTAACTATGGCTACACCTTC. Its translation: CASSLGTVNYGYTF.